This T cell receptor (beta chain) was recovered during a study of identical twins. General study findings and limits: Zero-insertion analyses might be partly confounded by invariant T cells like MAIT and iNKT.

One entry per CDR3 protein results from TCRdb running MiXCR on the 5' RACE reads. The sample holds approximately 500,000 distinct CDR3 sequences; roughly 15% are singletons and the top ten take about 0.47%. V dropped 3 bases and J dropped 5 bases, with 14 bases sitting between them. The CDR3 covers 14 residues. Germline loops: CDR1 SGHKS, CDR2 YYEKEE (reference sequence). Details on this clonotype: Its antigen is as yet unknown.

These data were also reused for a study on yellow fever vaccine responses in identical twins.

Material: CD4+ T cells sorted from blood. This clonotype originated in a woman in her late teens or twenties in good health. The chain recombines TRBV5-5 with TRBJ2-5, with TRBD1 as a possible D gene (5 bases). The CDR3 nucleotides read TGTGCCAGCAGCTCTATCACAGGCGGCGAGACCCAGTACTTC. Residues: CASSSITGGETQYF.